The 17 T cell receptor beta chains given below trace back to one sample, sequenced in a study of T-cell reconstitution after alpha-beta-depleted transplantation in children listed by TCRdb under 2016. Read against the paper, the sample's treatment or condition label means: allogeneic hematopoietic cell transplantation with graft depleted of TCRalphabeta T cells and CD19 B cells. Library generation was performed with PCR. Reads for this sample came from an Illumina HiSeq 2500. To normalize quantification of the TCRbeta repertoire, the TCR libraries were built with molecular barcoding that relied on unique molecular identifiers. TCRdb itself trimmed the public reads at Q25 with fastp, ran MiXCR and retained productive beta chains. Rows with a matching CDR3 protein are joined into one entry that keeps the most common DNA and genes. The sample profile shows about 980,000 distinct CDR3 sequences; less than 30% of them were found once. Of the sample, over 25% falls within the top ten clones.

Source: PBMCs, mostly from graft donor cells, taken 360 days after TCRalphabeta/CD19-depleted stem cell transplant. These receptors all stem from a boy in the first two years of life who had a stem cell transplant for SCID, so the T cells may come from the graft donor.

CDR3 nucleotides: TGTGCCAGCAGCACCGACCCAGGGACCGGCGAGCAGTACTTC. Protein: CASSTDPGTGEQYF. The chain employs TRBV7-9 and TRBJ2-7, with D perhaps matching TRBD1 or TRBD2 (5 bases each). This CDR3 contains 14 residues. Germline V gene lookup returns CDR1 SEHNR and CDR2 FQNEAQ (reference sequence). V was pared by 5 bases and J by 6 bases, with 17 bases between.

This clonotype has only a few counts. The genes are TRBV12-3 or TRBV12-4 and TRBJ1-4; D gene uncertain. The CDR3 totals 13 residues. Trimming removed 5 bases at V and 12 bases at J, with 16 bases between. CDR3 DNA: TGTGCCAGCAGTCCCCCGCGGGTCCCGGAACTGTTTTTT. Its translation: CASSPPRVPELFF.

The chain is built from TRBV6-5 and TRBJ2-5; D may match TRBD1 or TRBD2 (5 bases each). Germline V CDR1 and CDR2: MNHEY, SVGAGI. There are 18 residues in the CDR3. Trimming removed 0 bases from V and 1 base from J, with 18 bases in between. As DNA, the CDR3 is TGTGCCAGCAGTTACTCGAATGAACGGGGACCGCGCCAAGAGACCCAGTACTTC. It translates to CASSYSNERGPRQETQYF.

J is TRBJ2-5 and V is TRBV4-1, with 7 bases that match TRBD2. CDR3 length equals 15 residues. The V gene's germline CDR1 is MGHRA and CDR2 YSYEKL. V lost 0 bases to trimming and J lost 5 bases; unmatched junction nucleotides: 6. The CDR3, as DNA: TGCGCCAGCAGCCAAGATCAACTAGCGAAGGAGACCCAGTACTTC. Amino acid sequence: CASSQDQLAKETQYF.

The chain links TRBV20-1 to TRBJ1-5; 8 positions agree with TRBD1. V was clipped by 4 bases and J by 1 base; unmatched bases: 3. Germline CDR1 DFQATT, CDR2 SNEGSKA (reference sequence). This CDR3 is built from 14 residues. The CDR3: CSATWTGSNQPQHF. Here the CDR3 DNA reads TGCAGTGCTACCTGGACAGGGAGCAATCAGCCCCAGCATTTT.

V gene TRBV11-2 combines with J gene TRBJ1-1, with 12 bases matching TRBD1. Germline assignment: CDR1 SGHAT and CDR2 FQNNGV. J gave up 0 bases and V 4 bases, and 9 bases lay outside the gene matches. CDR3 length: 18 residues. As DNA, the CDR3 is TGTGCCAGCAGCTCCGGGACAGGGGGCAGACTAATGAACACTGAAGCTTTCTTT. This encodes CASSSGTGGRLMNTEAFF.

This clonotype was recorded many times. One junction end does not reproduce the germline sequence, and a read error may be involved. V is TRBV5-1 and J is TRBJ2-7; 7 nucleotides match TRBD1. CDR3 length equals 14 residues. Germline V gives CDR1 SGHRS, CDR2 YFSETQ. The CDR3 coding sequence is TGTGCCAGCAGCCTAGGACAGGTGGGATACGAGCAGTACTTC. Translating gives CASSLGQVGYEQYF.

This clonotype was counted a few times. This chain uses TRBV28 with TRBJ1-4; D remains ambiguous. Germline loops: CDR1 MDHEN, CDR2 SYDVKM. This CDR3 comprises 17 residues. Trimming shortened V by 1 base and J by 5 bases, and 17 bases separated the two germline ends. The CDR3 DNA reads as TGTGCCAGCAGTTTATCGACCCAGCCGGGATTAAATGAAAAACTGTTTTTT. It is translated as CASSLSTQPGLNEKLFF.

The J gene is TRBJ2-1, the V gene TRBV20-1; D is possibly TRBD2 (6 bases). The CDR3 is 14 amino acids. Germline V gene data show CDR1 as DFQATT and CDR2 as SNEGSKA (reference sequence). Trimming cost V 2 bases and J 9 bases, with 17 bases left between them. The DNA of the CDR3 is TGCAGTGCTAGAACTAGCTTTCCGGATGTTGAGCAGTTCTTC. Protein product: CSARTSFPDVEQFF.

This clonotype was observed a few times. V and J are TRBV20-1 and TRBJ2-3; D is perhaps TRBD1 (6 bases). V lost 4 bases, J lost 2 bases, and 16 bases lay in between. The V gene's germline CDR1 is DFQATT and CDR2 SNEGSKA (reference sequence). The CDR3 runs 15 residues. CDR3 DNA sequence: TGCAGTGCTACCCCTCCGGGACACATCACAGATACGCAGTATTTT. The encoded protein is CSATPPGHITDTQYF.

This clonotype occurred a few times. This chain links TRBV5-4 with TRBJ1-3, with 10 bases matching TRBD1. Germline CDR1 SGHNT, CDR2 YYREEE (reference sequence). Trimming removed 3 bases from V and 0 bases from J; junction bases left unmatched: 9. This CDR3 comprises 18 residues. CDR3 sequence (DNA): TGTGCCAGCAGCTCGGGACAGGGGAACCCAATCTCTGGAAACACCATATATTTT. It codes for CASSSGQGNPISGNTIYF.

There are many counts of this clonotype. The rearrangement links TRBV25-1 to TRBJ2-3; no clear D. The V and J ends lost 3 bases and 4 bases respectively, with 8 bases between them. The CDR3 is made up of 13 amino acids. Germline V gene lookup returns CDR1 MGHDK and CDR2 SYGVNS. CDR3 sequence (DNA): TGTGCCAGCAGTGAGCAGGTTCCAGATACGCAGTATTTT. Amino acid sequence: CASSEQVPDTQYF. The full variable domain, rest sourced from reference TRBV25-1 and TRBJ2-3, is EADIYQTPRYLVIGTGKKITLECSQTMGHDKMYWYQQDPGMELHLIHYSYGVNSTEKGDLSSESTVSRIRTEHFPLTLESARPSHTSQYLCASSEQVPDTQYFGPGTRLTVL.

The CDR3 here is CASSHSGGAGEQFF. CDR3 in DNA: TGCGCCAGCAGCCATAGCGGGGGGGCCGGGGAGCAGTTCTTC. This chain uses TRBV4-1 with TRBJ2-1; 11 nucleotides match TRBD2. V gave up 3 bases and J gave up 10 bases; unmatched junction bases: 5. The CDR3 is 14 residues long. Germline lookup yields CDR1 MGHRA and CDR2 YSYEKL.

This clonotype was counted between two and nine times. The gene calls are TRBV2 and TRBJ2-7, with 8 bases lining up with TRBD2. V dropped 6 bases and J dropped 3; count of bases not matched to a gene: 16. The CDR3 is made up of 17 amino acids. The germline CDR1 and CDR2 sequences are SNHLY and FYNNEI. The CDR3 region is CASSRRLARSPGYEQYF. The CDR3 region has the DNA TGTGCCAGCAGCAGAAGACTAGCGCGGTCTCCTGGCTACGAGCAGTACTTC.

This clonotype was observed a handful of times. V is TRBV6-2 or TRBV6-3 and J is TRBJ1-1, with TRBD1 as a possible D gene (5 bases). CDR1 MNHEY and CDR2 SVGEGT come from the germline V gene. V lost 2 bases and J lost 3, with 16 bases in between. There are 16 residues in the CDR3. In nucleotides, the CDR3 is TGTGCCAGCAGTTACCCACAATTCAGGGTTTACACTGAAGCTTTCTTT. It yields the protein CASSYPQFRVYTEAFF.

This clonotype was seen a few times. The J gene is TRBJ2-3, the V gene TRBV12-3 or TRBV12-4, with 7 positions matching TRBD2. This CDR3 contains 16 residues. The ends lost 6 bases at V and 1 base at J; junction bases unmatched: 10. The CDR3 spells CASSHQLAVGTDTQYF. The CDR3 DNA is TGTGCCAGCAGCCACCAGCTAGCGGTAGGCACAGATACGCAGTATTTT.

This chain connects TRBV7-2 to TRBJ2-3; D is undetermined. The germline V and J ends were trimmed by 0 bases and 2 bases, with 9 bases remaining between them. The germline gives CDR1 SGHTA, CDR2 FQGNSA. This CDR3 contains 15 residues. In DNA form, the CDR3 reads TGTGCCAGCAGCTTAGCGGGGATGAACACAGATACGCAGTATTTT. It codes for CASSLAGMNTDTQYF.